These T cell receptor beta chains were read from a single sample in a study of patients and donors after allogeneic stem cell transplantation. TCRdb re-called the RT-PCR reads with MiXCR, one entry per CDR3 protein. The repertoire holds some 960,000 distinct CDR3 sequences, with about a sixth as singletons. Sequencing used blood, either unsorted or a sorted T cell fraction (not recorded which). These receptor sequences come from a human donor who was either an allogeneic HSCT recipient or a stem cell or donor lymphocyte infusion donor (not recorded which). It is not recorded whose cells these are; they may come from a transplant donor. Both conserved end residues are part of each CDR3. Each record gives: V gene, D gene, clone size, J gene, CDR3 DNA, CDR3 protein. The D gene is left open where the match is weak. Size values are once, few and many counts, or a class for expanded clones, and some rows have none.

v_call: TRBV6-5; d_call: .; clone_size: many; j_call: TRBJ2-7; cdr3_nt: TGTGCCAGCAGTTACTACGGCGGTAAGGTCTCCTACGAGCAGTACTTC; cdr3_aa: CASSYYGGKVSYEQYF
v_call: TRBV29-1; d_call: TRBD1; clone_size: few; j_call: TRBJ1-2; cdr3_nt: TGCAGCGTTTTACGGACAGGTCTCTATGGCTACACCTTC; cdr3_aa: CSVLRTGLYGYTF
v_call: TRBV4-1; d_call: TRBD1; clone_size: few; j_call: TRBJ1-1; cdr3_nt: TGCGCCAGCAGCAAGGGGGACAGGGCAAACACTGAAGCTTTCTTT; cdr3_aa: CASSKGDRANTEAFF
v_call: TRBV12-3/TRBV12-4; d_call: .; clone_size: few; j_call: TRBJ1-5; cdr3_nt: TGTGCCAGCAGTTTAAGACAACTCAGCAATCAGCCCCAGCATTTT; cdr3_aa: CASSLRQLSNQPQHF
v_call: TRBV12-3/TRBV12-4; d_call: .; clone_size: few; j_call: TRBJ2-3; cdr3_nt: TGTGCCAGCAGGAGACGAGCGGGGCAGTATTTT; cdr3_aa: CASRRRAGQYF
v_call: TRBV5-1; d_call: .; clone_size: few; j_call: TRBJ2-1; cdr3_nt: TGCGCCAGCACCCCTAGCGGAGGGGGGAATGAGCAGTTCTTC; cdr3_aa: CASTPSGGGNEQFF
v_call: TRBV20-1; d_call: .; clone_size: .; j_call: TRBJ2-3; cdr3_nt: TGCAGTGCCGTTTTGGAGCGGCGCCAATTATACACAGATACGCAGTATTTT; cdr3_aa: CSAVLERRQLYTDTQYF
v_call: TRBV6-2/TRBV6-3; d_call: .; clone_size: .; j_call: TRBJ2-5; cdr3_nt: TGTGCCAGCAGGTACAGGGGAGGGCCTCAAGAGACCCAGTACTTC; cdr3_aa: CASRYRGGPQETQYF
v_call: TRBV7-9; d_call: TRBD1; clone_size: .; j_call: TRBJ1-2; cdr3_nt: TGTGCCAGCAGCTTATGGTGGCAGGGGGCAGACTATGGCTACACCTTC; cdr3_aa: CASSLWWQGADYGYTF
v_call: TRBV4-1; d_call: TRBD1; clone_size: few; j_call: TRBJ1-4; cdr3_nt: TGCGCCAGCAGCCGCTCCTTAGGGACAGGGGGACGGGTTGGAACTAATGAAAAACTGTTTTTT; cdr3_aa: CASSRSLGTGGRVGTNEKLFF
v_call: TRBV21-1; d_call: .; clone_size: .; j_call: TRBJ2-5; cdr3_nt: TGTGCCAGCAGCAAAGGTCGTAGCGGGAGAGTTCCGCGCGAGACCCAGTACTTC; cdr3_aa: CASSKGRSGRVPRETQYF
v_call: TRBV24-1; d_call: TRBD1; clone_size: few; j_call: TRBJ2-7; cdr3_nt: TGTGCCACCAGTGACTCGACAGGGGGCGTTTACGAGCAGTACTTC; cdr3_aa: CATSDSTGGVYEQYF
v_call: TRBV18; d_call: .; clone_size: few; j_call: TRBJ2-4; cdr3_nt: TGTGCCAGCTCACCAACCGCGGGTAACGCCAAAAACATTCAGTACTTC; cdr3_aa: CASSPTAGNAKNIQYF
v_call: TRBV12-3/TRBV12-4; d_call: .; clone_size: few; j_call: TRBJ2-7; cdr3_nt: TGTGCCAGCAGTTTAGTAGGGCTCTTGGCCGAGCAGTACTTC; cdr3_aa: CASSLVGLLAEQYF
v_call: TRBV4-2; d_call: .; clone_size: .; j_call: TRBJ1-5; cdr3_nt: TGTGCCAGCAGCCAAGTAACGGCCGGCCTAAATCAGCCCCAGCATTTT; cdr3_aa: CASSQVTAGLNQPQHF
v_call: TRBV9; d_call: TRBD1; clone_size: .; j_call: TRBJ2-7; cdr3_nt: TGTGCCAGCAGCTCCTCTAGACAGGGCTACGAGCAGTACTTC; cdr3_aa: CASSSSRQGYEQYF
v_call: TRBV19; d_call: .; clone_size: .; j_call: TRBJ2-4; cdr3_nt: TGTGCCAGTAGTATAGGCAACATTCAGTACTTC; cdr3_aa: CASSIGNIQYF
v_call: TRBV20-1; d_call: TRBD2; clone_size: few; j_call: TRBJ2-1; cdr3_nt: TGCAGTGCTAGAGACAGACTAGCGGGAGGGGGCGATGAGCAGTTCTTC; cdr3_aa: CSARDRLAGGGDEQFF
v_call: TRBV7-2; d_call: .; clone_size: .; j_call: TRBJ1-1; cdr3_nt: TGTGCCAGCAGCCCTGATTTTAGCAGGTTTGAAGCTTTCTTT; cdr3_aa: CASSPDFSRFEAFF
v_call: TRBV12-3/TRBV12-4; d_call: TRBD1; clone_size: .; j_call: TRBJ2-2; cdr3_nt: TGTGCCAGCAGTGGGGACAGCTGGGAGCTGTTTTTT; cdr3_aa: CASSGDSWELFF
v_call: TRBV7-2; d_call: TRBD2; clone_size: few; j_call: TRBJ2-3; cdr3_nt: TGTGCCAGCAGCTCCTTCTGGGGGGGAAGCACAGATACGCAGTATTTT; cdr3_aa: CASSSFWGGSTDTQYF
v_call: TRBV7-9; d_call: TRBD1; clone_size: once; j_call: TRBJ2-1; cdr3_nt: TGTGCCAGCAGCGAACAGGGGCGACCCAGGGAACAGTTCTTC; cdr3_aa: CASSEQGRPREQFF
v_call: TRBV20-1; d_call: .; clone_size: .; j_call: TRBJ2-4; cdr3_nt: TGCAGTGCTAGAGGCCCCGACGGGGGAAACATTCAGTACTTC; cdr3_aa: CSARGPDGGNIQYF
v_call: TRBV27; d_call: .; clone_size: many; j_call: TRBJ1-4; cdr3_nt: TGTGCCAGCAGCTCCCTCCCGGGAACGGGAGAAAAACTGTTTTTT; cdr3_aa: CASSSLPGTGEKLFF
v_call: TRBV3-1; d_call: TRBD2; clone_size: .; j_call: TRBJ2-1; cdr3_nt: TGTGCCAGCAGCCCTAGCGGGAGGGCCGGGGATGAGCAGTTCTTC; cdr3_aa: CASSPSGRAGDEQFF
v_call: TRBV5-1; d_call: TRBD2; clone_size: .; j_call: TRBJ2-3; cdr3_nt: TGCGCCAGCAGACGGGACTATCCCACAGATACGCAGTATTTT; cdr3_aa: CASRRDYPTDTQYF
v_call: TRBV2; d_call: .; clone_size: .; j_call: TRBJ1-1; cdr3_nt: TGTGCCAGTTTACGGGACATGAACACTGAAGCTTTCTTT; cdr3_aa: CASLRDMNTEAFF
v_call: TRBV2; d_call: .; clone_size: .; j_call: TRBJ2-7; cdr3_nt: TGTGCCAGCACCCCGGCAGGTTTCTACGAGCAGTACTTC; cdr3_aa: CASTPAGFYEQYF
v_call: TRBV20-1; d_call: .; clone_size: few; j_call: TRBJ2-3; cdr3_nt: TGCAGTGCCAAAGGCCAGGCCGAAGGGAAAGATACGCAGTATTTT; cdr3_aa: CSAKGQAEGKDTQYF
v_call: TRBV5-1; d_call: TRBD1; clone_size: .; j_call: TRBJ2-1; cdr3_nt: TGCGCCAGCAGTCAACCGGGACAGCAGAATTTTAGCTCCTACAATGAGCAGTTCTTC; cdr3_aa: CASSQPGQQNFSSYNEQFF
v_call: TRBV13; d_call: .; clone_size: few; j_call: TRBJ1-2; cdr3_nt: TGTGCCAGCAGTTTGACATCTGGAAACTATGGCTACACCTTC; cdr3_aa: CASSLTSGNYGYTF
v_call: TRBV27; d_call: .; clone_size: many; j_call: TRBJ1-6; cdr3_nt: TGTGCCAGCAGTTATTCTGTGTGGGATTCACCCCTCCACTTT; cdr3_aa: CASSYSVWDSPLHF
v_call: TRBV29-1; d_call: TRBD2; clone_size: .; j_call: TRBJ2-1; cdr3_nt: TGCAGCGTTGAACCTTACTCCACTGGTAGCGGGGAATGGAGCTCCTACAATGAGCAGTTCTTC; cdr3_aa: CSVEPYSTGSGEWSSYNEQFF
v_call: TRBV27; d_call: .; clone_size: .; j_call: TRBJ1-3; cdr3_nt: TGTGCCAGCAGCTCTGGGGAAGGGACAACTGGAAACACCATATATTTT; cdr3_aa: CASSSGEGTTGNTIYF
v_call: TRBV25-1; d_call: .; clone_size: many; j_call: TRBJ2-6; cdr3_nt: TGTGCCAGCAGTGGTTCCGGGGCCAACGTCCTGACTTTC; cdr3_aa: CASSGSGANVLTF
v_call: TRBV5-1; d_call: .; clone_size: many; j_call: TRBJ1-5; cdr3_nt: TGCGCCAGCAGCTCCGACCCCGGTCGTCAGCCCCAGCATTTT; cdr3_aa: CASSSDPGRQPQHF
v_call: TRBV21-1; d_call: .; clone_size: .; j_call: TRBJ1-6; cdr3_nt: TGTGCCAGCAGCCCCGTTGCGCCCGTCTACTTT; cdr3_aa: CASSPVAPVYF
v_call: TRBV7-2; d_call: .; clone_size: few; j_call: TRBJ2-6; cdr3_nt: TGTGCCAGCAGCTTTTACAGGTCTGGGGCCAACGTCCTGACTTTC; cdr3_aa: CASSFYRSGANVLTF
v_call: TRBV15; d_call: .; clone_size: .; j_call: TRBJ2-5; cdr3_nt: TGTGCCACCAGCAGAGTTCCTGCACTCTCAAAGGGGGAGACCCAGTACTTC; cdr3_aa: CATSRVPALSKGETQYF
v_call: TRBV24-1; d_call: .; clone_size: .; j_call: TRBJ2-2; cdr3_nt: TGTGCCACCAGTGATTTCTTCGAGAGGAACACCGGGGAGCTGTTTTTT; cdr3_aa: CATSDFFERNTGELFF
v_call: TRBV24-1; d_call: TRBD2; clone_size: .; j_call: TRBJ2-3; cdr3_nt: TGTGCCACCAGTGACCCTACTAGCGATCGCACAGATACGCAGTATTTT; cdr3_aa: CATSDPTSDRTDTQYF
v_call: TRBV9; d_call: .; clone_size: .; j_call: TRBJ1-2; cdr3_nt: TGTGCCAGCAGCGTACTCCCAGGGGCTCCCTATGGCTACACCTTC; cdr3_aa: CASSVLPGAPYGYTF
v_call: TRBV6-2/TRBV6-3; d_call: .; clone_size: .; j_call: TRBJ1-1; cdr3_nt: TGTGCCAGCACTCGAGGACACACTGAAGCTTTCTTT; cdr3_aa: CASTRGHTEAFF
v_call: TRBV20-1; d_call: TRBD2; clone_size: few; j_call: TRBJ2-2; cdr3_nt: TGCAGTGCTAGAGATGCGGGAGGCACCGGGGAGCTGTTTTTT; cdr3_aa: CSARDAGGTGELFF
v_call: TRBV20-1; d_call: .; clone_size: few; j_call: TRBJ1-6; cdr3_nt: TGCAGTGCTAGAGATGGAGGGAATAATTCACCCCTCCACTTT; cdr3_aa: CSARDGGNNSPLHF
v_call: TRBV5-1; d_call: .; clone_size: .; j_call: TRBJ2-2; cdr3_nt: TGCGCCAGCAGCTTGGCCGCAGGGATCATTGCCGGGGAGCTGTTTTTT; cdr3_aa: CASSLAAGIIAGELFF
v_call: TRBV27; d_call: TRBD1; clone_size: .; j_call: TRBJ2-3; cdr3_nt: TGTGCCAGCAGGACAGGGCTTCCCACAGATACGCAGTATTTT; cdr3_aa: CASRTGLPTDTQYF
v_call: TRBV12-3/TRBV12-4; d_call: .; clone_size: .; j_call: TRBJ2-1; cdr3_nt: TGTGCCAGCAGCAACGTCGGCCGCAATGAGCAGTTCTTC; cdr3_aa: CASSNVGRNEQFF
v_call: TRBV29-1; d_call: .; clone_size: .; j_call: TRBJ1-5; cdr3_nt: TGCAGGCCAGGGGAGGGTGTGAAGCCCCAGCATTTT; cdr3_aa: CRPGEGVKPQHF
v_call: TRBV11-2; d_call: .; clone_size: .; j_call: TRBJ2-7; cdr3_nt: TGTGCCAGCAGCTTGTTACAGGGATTATACTACGAGCAGTACTTC; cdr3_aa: CASSLLQGLYYEQYF
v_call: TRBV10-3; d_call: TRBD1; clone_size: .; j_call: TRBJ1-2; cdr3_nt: TGTGCCACCGGGACAGGAAACTCCTATGGCTACACCTTC; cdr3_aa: CATGTGNSYGYTF
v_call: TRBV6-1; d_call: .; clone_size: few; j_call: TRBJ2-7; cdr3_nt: TGTGCCAGCAGTGAAGAGGCCCACGGGACCTACGAGCAGTACTTC; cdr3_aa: CASSEEAHGTYEQYF
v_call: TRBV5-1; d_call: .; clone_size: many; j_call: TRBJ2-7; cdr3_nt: TGCGCCAGCAGCTTGGTGGCAGGGTCCTACGAGCAGTACTTC; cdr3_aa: CASSLVAGSYEQYF
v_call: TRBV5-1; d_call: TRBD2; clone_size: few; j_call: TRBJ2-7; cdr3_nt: TGCGCCAGCAGCTTGGATATTAGCGGGGGGGACTCCTACGAGCAGTACTTC; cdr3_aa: CASSLDISGGDSYEQYF
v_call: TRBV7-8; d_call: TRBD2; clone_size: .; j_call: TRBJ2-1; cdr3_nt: TGTGCCAGCAGCTATAACGGACTAGCGGGACCTCTCCGCGGCGATGAGCAGTTCTTC; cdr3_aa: CASSYNGLAGPLRGDEQFF